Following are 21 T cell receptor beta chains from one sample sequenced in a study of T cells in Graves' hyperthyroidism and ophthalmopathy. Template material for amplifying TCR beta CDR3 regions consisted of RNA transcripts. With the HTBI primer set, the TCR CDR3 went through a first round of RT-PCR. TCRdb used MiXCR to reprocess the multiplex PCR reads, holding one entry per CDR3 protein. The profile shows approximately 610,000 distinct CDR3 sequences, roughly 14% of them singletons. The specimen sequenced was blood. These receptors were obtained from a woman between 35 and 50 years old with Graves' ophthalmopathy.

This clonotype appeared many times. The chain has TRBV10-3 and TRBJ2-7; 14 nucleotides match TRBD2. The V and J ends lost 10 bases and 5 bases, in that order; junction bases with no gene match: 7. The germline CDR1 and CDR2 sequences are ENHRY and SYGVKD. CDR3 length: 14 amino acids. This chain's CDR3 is CATTSGLAGDEQYF. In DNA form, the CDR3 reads TGTGCCACCACCTCGGGACTAGCGGGAGACGAGCAGTACTTC.

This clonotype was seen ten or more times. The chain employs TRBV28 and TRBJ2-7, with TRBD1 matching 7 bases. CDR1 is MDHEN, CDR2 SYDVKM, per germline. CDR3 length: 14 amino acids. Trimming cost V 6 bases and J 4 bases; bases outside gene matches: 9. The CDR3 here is CASSPGGSIYEQYF. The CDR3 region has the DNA TGTGCCAGCAGCCCAGGGGGTTCGATTTACGAGCAGTACTTC.

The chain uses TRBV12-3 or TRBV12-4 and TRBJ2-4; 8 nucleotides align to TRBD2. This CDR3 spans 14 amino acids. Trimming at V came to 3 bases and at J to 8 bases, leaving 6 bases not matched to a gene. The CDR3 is CASSFTGLGDIQYF. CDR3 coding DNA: TGTGCCAGCAGTTTTACGGGACTAGGGGACATTCAGTACTTC.

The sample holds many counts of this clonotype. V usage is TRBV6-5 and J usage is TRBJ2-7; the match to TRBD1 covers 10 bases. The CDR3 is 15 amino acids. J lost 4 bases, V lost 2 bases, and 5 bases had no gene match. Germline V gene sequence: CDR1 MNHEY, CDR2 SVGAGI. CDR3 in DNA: TGTGCCAGCAGTTACGGGGACAGGGGAGGATACGAGCAGTACTTC. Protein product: CASSYGDRGGYEQYF.

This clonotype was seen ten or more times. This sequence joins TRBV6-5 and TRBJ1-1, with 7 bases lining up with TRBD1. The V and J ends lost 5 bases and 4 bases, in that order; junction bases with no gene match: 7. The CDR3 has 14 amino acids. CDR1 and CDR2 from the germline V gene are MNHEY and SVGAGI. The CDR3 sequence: CASSTGVGITEAFF. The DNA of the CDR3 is TGTGCCAGCAGTACAGGGGTTGGAATCACTGAAGCTTTCTTT.

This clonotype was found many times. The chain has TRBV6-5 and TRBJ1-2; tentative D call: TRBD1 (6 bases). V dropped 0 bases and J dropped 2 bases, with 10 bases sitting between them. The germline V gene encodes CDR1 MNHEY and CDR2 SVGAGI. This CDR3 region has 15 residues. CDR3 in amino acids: CASSYSSGQNYGYTF. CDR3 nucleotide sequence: TGTGCCAGCAGTTACTCGTCCGGACAGAACTATGGCTACACCTTC.

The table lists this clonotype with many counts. DNA of the CDR3: TGCAGTGCTAGGGACAGGACAGGGGTTATCTACGAGCAGTACTTC. Protein: CSARDRTGVIYEQYF. This chain uses TRBV20-1 with TRBJ2-7, with 9 positions matching TRBD1. The germline CDR1 and CDR2 sequences are DFQATT and SNEGSKA (reference sequence). Losses at the gene ends were 3 bases for V and 3 bases for J; bases not matched to a gene: 9. The CDR3 covers 15 residues.

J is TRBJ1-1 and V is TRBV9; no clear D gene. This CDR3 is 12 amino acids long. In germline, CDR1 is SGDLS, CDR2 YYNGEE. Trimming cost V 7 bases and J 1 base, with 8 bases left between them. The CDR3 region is CASGIGNTEAFF. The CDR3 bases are TGTGCCAGCGGTATTGGGAACACTGAAGCTTTCTTT.

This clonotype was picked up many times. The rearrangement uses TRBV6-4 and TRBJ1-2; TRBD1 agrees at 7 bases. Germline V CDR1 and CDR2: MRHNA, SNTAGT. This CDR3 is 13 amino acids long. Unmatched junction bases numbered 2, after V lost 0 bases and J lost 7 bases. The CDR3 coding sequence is TGTGCCAGCAGTGACTCTAGACAGGGTGGCTACACCTTC. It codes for CASSDSRQGGYTF.

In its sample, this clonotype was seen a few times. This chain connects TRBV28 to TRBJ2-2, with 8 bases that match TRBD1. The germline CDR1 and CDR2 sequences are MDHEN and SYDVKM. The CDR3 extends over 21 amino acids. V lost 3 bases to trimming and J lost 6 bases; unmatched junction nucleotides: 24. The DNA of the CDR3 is TGTGCCAGCAGTTTGACGCATGCAAGAGACAGGGGAATAATAGTTGCCGGGGAGCTGTTTTTT. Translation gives CASSLTHARDRGIIVAGELFF. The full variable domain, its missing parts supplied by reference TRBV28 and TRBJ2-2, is DVKVTQSSRYLVKRTGEKVFLECVQDMDHENMFWYRQDPGLGLRLIYFSYDVKMKEKGDIPEGYSVSREKKERFSLILESASTNQTSMYLCASSLTHARDRGIIVAGELFFGEGSRLTVL.

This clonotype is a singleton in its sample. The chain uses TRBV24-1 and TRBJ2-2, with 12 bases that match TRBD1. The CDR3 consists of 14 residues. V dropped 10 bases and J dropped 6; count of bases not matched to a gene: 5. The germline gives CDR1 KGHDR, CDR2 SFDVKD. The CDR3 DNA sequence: TGTGCCACTTGGGACAGGGGGCAGGCCGGGGAGCTGTTTTTT. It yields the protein CATWDRGQAGELFF.

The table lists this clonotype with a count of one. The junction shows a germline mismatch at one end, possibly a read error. The CDR3 reads CASSEWTGLGNQPQHF. The CDR3 nucleotides read TGTGCCAGCAGTGAGTGGACAGGGCTCGGCAATCAGCCCCAGCATTTT. The chain couples TRBV10-3 to TRBJ1-5; TRBD1 matches at 8 bases. Germline CDR1 reads ENHRY; CDR2 reads SYGVKD. CDR3 length: 16 amino acids.

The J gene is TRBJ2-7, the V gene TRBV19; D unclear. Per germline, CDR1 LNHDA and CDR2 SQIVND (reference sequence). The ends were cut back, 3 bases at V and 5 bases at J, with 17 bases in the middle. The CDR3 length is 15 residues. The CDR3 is CASSIHTSPPNEQYF. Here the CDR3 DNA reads TGTGCCAGTAGTATTCACACGTCTCCCCCTAACGAGCAGTACTTC. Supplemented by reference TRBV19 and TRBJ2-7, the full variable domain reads DGGITQSPKYLFRKEGQNVTLSCEQNLNHDAMYWYRQDPGQGLRLIYYSQIVNDFQKGDIAEGYSVSREKKESFPLTVTSAQKNPTAFYLCASSIHTSPPNEQYFGPGTRLTVT.

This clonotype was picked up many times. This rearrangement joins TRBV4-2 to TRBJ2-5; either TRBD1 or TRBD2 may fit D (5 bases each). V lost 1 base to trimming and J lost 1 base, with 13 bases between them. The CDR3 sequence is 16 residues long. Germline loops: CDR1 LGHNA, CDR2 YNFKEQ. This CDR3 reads CASSQGDRGTQETQYF. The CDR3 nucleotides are TGTGCCAGCAGCCAAGGGGATAGAGGGACCCAAGAGACCCAGTACTTC.

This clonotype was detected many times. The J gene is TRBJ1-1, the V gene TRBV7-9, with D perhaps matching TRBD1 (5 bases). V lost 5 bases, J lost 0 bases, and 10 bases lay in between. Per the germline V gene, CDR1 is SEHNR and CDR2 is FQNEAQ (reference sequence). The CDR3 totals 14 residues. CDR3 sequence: CASSRGPMNTEAFF. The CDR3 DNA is TGTGCCAGCAGCAGGGGACCGATGAACACTGAAGCTTTCTTT. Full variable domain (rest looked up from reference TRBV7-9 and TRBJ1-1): DTGVSQNPRHKITKRGQNVTFRCDPISEHNRLYWYRQTLGQGPEFLTYFQNEAQLEKSRLLSDRFSAERPKGSFSTLEIQRTEQGDSAMYLCASSRGPMNTEAFFGQGTRLTVV.

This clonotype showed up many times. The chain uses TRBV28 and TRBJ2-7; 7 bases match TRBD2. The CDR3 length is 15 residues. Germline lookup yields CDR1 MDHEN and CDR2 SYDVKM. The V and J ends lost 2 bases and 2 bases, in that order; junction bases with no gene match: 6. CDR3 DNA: TGTGCCAGCAGTTTAGGCCTAGCGGTACCCTACGAGCAGTACTTC. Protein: CASSLGLAVPYEQYF.

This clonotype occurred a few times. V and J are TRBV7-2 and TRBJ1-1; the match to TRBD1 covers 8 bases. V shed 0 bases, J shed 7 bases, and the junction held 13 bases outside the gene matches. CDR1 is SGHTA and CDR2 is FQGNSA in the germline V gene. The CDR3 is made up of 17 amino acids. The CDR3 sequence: CASSLAGWGNRGDEAFF. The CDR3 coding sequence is TGTGCCAGCAGCTTAGCCGGCTGGGGGAACAGGGGGGATGAAGCTTTCTTT.

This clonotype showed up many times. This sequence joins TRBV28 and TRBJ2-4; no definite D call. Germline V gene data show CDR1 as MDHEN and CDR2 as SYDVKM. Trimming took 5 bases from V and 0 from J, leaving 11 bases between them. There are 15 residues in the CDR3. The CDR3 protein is CASSPSNIAKNIQYF. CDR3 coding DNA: TGTGCCAGCAGTCCCAGCAATATAGCCAAAAACATTCAGTACTTC.

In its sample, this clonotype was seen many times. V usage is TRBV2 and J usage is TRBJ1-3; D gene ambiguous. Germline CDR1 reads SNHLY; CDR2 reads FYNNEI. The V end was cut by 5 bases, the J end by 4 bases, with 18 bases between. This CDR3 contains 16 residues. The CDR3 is CASSPHSPARGNTIYF. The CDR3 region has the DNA TGTGCCAGCAGTCCCCATTCTCCGGCGCGGGGAAACACCATATATTTT.

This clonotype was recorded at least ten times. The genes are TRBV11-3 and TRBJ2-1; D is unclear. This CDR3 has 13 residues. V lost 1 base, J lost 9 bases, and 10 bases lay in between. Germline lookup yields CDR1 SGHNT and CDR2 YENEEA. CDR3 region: CASSLAHSGEQFF. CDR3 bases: TGTGCCAGCAGCTTAGCCCACTCAGGTGAGCAGTTCTTC.

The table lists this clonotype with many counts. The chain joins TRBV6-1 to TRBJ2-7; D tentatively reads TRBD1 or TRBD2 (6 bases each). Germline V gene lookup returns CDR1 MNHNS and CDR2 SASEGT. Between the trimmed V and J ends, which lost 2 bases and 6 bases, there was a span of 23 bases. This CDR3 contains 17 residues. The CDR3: CASSEWGRSRDSGEQYF. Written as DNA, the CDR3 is TGTGCCAGCAGTGAATGGGGGCGGAGCAGGGACTCCGGCGAGCAGTACTTC.